One and the same sample provided the 3 T cell receptor beta chains below, sequenced in a study of shared clonotypes between healthy human individuals. Only in-frame clones appear in the TCRdb table, and some are missing; sequencing was by immunoSEQ multiplex PCR. This table holds about 2 million clones, 95% found once. Sequenced input: naive CD4+ T cells sorted from blood. Regarding subset: CD45RA+ positively selected. Every receptor here comes from a man younger than 35 in good health.

The genes are TRBV5-4 and TRBJ2-2; D is uncertain. V dropped 0 bases and J dropped 7 bases, with 10 bases sitting between them. Looked up from germline, CDR1 is SGHNT and CDR2 is YYREEE (reference sequence). This CDR3 comprises 14 residues. The CDR3 nucleotides are TGTGCCAGCAGCTTGGCCGGTCAGGACGGGGAGCTGTTTTTT. It is translated as CASSLAGQDGELFF. The full variable domain, its missing parts supplied by reference TRBV5-4 and TRBJ2-2, is ETGVTQSPTHLIKTRGQQVTLRCSSQSGHNTVSWYQQALGQGPQFIFQYYREEENGRGNFPPRFSGLQFPNYSSELNVNALELDDSALYLCASSLAGQDGELFFGEGSRLTVL.

The chain is built from TRBV5-4 and TRBJ2-3; D possibly uses TRBD1 or TRBD2 (6 bases each). Trimming left V 6 bases short and J 5 bases short, with 16 bases between. This CDR3 has 14 amino acids. Looked up from germline, CDR1 is SGHNT and CDR2 is YYREEE (reference sequence). CDR3 sequence: CASTPGGPGDTQYF. In DNA form, the CDR3 reads TGTGCCAGCACCCCCGGGGGCCCGGGAGATACGCAGTATTTT.

The V call is TRBV5-1, the J call TRBJ1-1; D remains ambiguous. Between the trimmed V and J ends, which lost 2 bases and 4 bases, there was a span of 12 bases. The CDR3 spans 14 residues. CDR1 is SGHRS, CDR2 YFSETQ, per germline. CDR3 bases: TGCGCCAGCAGCTTCATGGAAAGTAGCACTGAAGCTTTCTTT. Residues: CASSFMESSTEAFF.